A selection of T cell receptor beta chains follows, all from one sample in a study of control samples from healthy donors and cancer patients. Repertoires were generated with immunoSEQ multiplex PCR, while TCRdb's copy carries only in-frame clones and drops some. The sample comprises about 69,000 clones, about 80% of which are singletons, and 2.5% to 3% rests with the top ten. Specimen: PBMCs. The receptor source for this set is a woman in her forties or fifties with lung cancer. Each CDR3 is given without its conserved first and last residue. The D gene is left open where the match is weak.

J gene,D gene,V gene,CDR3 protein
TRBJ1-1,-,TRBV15,ATSRDQGRTF
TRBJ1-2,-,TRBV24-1,ATSDSLYGYT
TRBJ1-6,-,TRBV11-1,ASSPTRGGDSPLH
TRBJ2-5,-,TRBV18,ASSPDQQETQY
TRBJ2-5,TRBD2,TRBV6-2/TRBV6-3,ASSPREGIQETQY
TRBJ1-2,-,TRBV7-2,ASSPNPTANYGYT
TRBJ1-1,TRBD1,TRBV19,ASRSGQDHRAF
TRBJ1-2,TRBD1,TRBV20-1,SAKGTDGYT
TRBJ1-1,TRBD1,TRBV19,ASSQMTGANTEAF
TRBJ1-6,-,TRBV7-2,ASSAGRSSYNSPLH
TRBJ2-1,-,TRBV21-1,ASSKESNNEQF
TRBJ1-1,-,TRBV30,AWRGQYRTEAF
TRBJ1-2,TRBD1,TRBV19,ASSITRTGQGGYT
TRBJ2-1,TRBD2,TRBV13,ASSLEREGGGSGEQF
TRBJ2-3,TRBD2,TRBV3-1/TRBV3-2,ASSHAAGGGTDTQY
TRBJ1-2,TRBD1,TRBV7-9,ASSLETGAGYT
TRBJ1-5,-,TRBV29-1,SVGDQPQH
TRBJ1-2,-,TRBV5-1,ASSLESERAYGYT
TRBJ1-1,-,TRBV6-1,ASSEAFLPNTEAF
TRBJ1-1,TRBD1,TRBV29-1,SVEAPGRGSRSAEAF
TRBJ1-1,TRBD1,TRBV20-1,SASGGQQNTEAF
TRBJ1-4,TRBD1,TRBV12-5,ASGLGTGGDEKLF
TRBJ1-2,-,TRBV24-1,ATSDTRNSNYGYT
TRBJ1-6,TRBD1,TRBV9,ASTGTGDYNSPLH
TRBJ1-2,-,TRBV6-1,ASSETRGYT
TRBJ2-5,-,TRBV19,ASSAGTRETQY
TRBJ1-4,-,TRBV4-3,ASSQGGRVGEKLF
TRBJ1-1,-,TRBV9,ASSPRDLGAEAF
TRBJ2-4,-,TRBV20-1,SASGHSIAKNIQY
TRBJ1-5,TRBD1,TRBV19,ASSLNRGRYQPQH
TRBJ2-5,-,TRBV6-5,ASSSGRQNQETQY
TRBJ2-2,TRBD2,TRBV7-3,ASSRGGADTGELF
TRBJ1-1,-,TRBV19,ASSIRGPGEAF
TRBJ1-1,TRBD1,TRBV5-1,ASSFLWDRMNTEAF
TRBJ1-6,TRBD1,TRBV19,ASSGGQGNWNSPLH